This T cell receptor beta chain is from a study of T cells in Graves' hyperthyroidism and ophthalmopathy. Findings and caveats of the study: From stable hyperthyroidism, ophthalmopathy was set apart by a 13 V-J model.

This clonotype was observed a handful of times. Antigen: not known. Per germline, CDR1 SGHVS and CDR2 FQNEAQ. The V and J ends lost 1 base and 2 bases respectively, with 9 bases between them. This CDR3 is built from 15 residues. RNA transcripts served as the template for amplifying TCR beta CDR3 regions. During a first-round RT-PCR of the TCR CDR3, the HTBI primer set was used. TCRdb passed the multiplex PCR reads through MiXCR, listing each CDR3 protein once. The data hold 550,000 to 700,000 distinct CDR3 sequences, with 14% to 15% observed a single time. V is TRBV7-8 and J is TRBJ1-5; no clear D. The sequenced material came from blood. This clonotype was obtained from a woman in her forties with Graves' ophthalmopathy. In DNA form, the CDR3 reads TGTGCCAGCAGCTTAGTTAGGGCAGGCAATCAGCCCCAGCATTTT. Amino acids: CASSLVRAGNQPQHF.